This TCR beta chain was profiled in a study of T cells in Graves' hyperthyroidism and ophthalmopathy. Amplified TCR beta CDR3 regions derived from RNA transcripts. Using the HTBI primer set, a first-round RT-PCR was run on the TCR CDR3. TCRdb ran MiXCR on the multiplex PCR reads and lists one entry per CDR3 protein. The sample has some 550,000 distinct CDR3 sequences, approximately 15% seen once. PBMCs were derived from under 13 ml fresh peripheral blood. This CDR3 has 15 amino acids. Germline V gene sequence: CDR1 MNHEY, CDR2 SMNVEV (reference sequence). Deletions cut 5 bases from V and 7 bases from J, with 18 bases between. About this clonotype itself: Antigen unknown.

Study-level points and caveats: Expanded thyroid clonotypes (above 0.001) were mostly also found in blood.

The source of this sequence is a woman in her thirties or forties with Graves' ophthalmopathy. The chain recombines TRBV27 with TRBJ1-5, with D possibly being TRBD1 (5 bases). The sequencing input was blood. CDR3: CASSPSSGDQQPQHF. In DNA, the CDR3 is TGTGCCAGCAGTCCGAGTAGCGGGGACCAACAGCCCCAGCATTTT.